This entry lists 12 T cell receptor beta chains sequenced from one sample in a study of T-cell reconstitution after alpha-beta-depleted transplantation in children. Preparation of the TCRbeta library involved a method that used unique molecular identifiers. Each CDR3 protein gets one entry after TCRdb re-called the PCR reads with MiXCR. The table records 200,000 to 250,000 distinct CDR3 sequences, around 8% of them present only once. This specimen was PBMCs, mostly from graft donor cells, taken 180 days after TCRalphabeta/CD19-depleted stem cell transplant. These receptors came from a male patient aged 10 to 17 who had a stem cell transplant for acute lymphoblastic leukemia, so the T cells may come from the graft donor.

Points on this clonotype: A much larger clone differs from this one at a single base, so this may be a read error. The CDR3 region has the DNA TGTGCCAGCCCTCGCCCCCATCGCGTACGGGGGGTAAGTTCGGGGAGCACTGAAGCTTTCTTT. Protein: CASPRPHRVRGVSSGSTEAFF. This sequence joins TRBV11-2 and TRBJ1-1; tentative D call: TRBD1 (5 bases). V dropped 8 bases and J dropped 4 bases, with 38 bases sitting between them. Germline loops: CDR1 SGHAT, CDR2 FQNNGV. This CDR3 is built from 21 residues. Drawing the rest from reference TRBV11-2 and TRBJ1-1, the complete variable domain is EAGVAQSPRYKIIEKRQSVAFWCNPISGHATLYWYQQILGQGPKLLIQFQNNGVVDDSQLPKDRFSAERLKGVDSTLKIQPAKLEDSAVYLCASPRPHRVRGVSSGSTEAFFGQGTRLTVV.

This clonotype has a count of ten or more. The chain carries TRBV21-1 and TRBJ2-7; TRBD1, the table's D call, was not compared with the DNA. TRBV21-1 corresponds to a pseudogene. This CDR3 contains 17 residues. The CDR3 bases are TGTGCCAGCAGCAGCTATGCCTCCGGGACAGGGTTCAACGAGCAGTACTTC. Translation gives CASSSYASGTGFNEQYF.

This clonotype was counted ten times or more. The chain combines TRBV9 with TRBJ1-1, with D possibly being TRBD1 (6 bases). This CDR3 is built from 17 residues. Germline CDR1 SGDLS, CDR2 YYNGEE. V shed 0 bases and J shed 3 bases, with 18 bases lying between them. CDR3 nucleotides: TGTGCCAGCAGCGTAGCGGCCCTCCGGGGGCGAGACACTGAAGCTTTCTTT. This sequence encodes CASSVAALRGRDTEAFF.

The sample holds many counts of this clonotype. This chain uses TRBV27 with TRBJ1-1, with 9 nucleotides matching TRBD1. CDR1 MNHEY and CDR2 SMNVEV come from the germline V gene (reference sequence). The CDR3 has 15 residues. The V and J ends lost 4 bases and 3 bases, in that order; junction bases with no gene match: 6. Here the CDR3 reads CASSSGQGMDTEAFF. Here the CDR3 DNA reads TGTGCCAGCAGTTCGGGACAGGGTATGGACACTGAAGCTTTCTTT.

This clonotype showed up many times. The rearrangement links TRBV7-9 to TRBJ1-1, with D unresolved. Trimming took 1 base from V and 1 from J, leaving 10 bases between them. Germline CDR1 is SEHNR and CDR2 is FQNEAQ (reference sequence). The CDR3 is made up of 15 amino acids. This CDR3 reads CASSLVPPTNTEAFF. The CDR3 DNA sequence: TGTGCCAGCAGCTTAGTCCCACCAACGAACACTGAAGCTTTCTTT.

This clonotype was seen many times. CDR3 sequence reads: CASRQGALGEQYF. For the CDR3, the DNA is TGTGCCAGCAGACAGGGGGCCCTGGGGGAGCAGTACTTC. The chain is built from TRBV6-2 or TRBV6-3 and TRBJ2-7, with 9 bases that match TRBD1. CDR3 length equals 13 residues. Germline values: CDR1 MNHEY, CDR2 SVGEGT. J lost 7 bases, V lost 6 bases, and 7 bases had no gene match.

This chain connects TRBV4-2 to TRBJ2-1, with no clear D. The length of the CDR3 is 13 residues. V shed 4 bases and J shed 10 bases, with 14 bases lying between them. Per germline, CDR1 LGHNA and CDR2 YNFKEQ. The chain's CDR3 is CASSPGPVGEQFF. CDR3 coding DNA: TGTGCCAGCAGCCCCGGGCCAGTCGGCGAGCAGTTCTTC.

This clonotype was seen many times. J is TRBJ2-7 and V is TRBV14; D call uncertain. Germline CDR1 is SGHDN and CDR2 is FVKESK. The CDR3 sequence is 14 residues long. V was clipped by 1 base and J by 1 base, with 8 bases between them. The DNA of the CDR3 is TGTGCCAGCAGCCAAGCCGGGCATTCCTACGAGCAGTACTTC. It codes for CASSQAGHSYEQYF.

This clonotype was seen repeatedly, ten times or more. The rearrangement links TRBV12-3 or TRBV12-4 to TRBJ1-2, with 8 bases identical to TRBD1. The CDR3 extends over 13 amino acids. V shed 6 bases, J shed 8 bases, and the junction held 8 bases outside the gene matches. CDR3 DNA: TGTGCCAGCAGCCCTAACAGGGGGTGGGGCTACACCTTC. Translation gives CASSPNRGWGYTF.

In its sample, this clonotype was seen many times. This chain joins TRBV27 and TRBJ2-7; 8 bases line up with TRBD1. V trimming: 3 bases; J trimming: 0 bases; junction bases outside the gene matches: 4. The CDR3 consists of 15 residues. Germline assignment: CDR1 MNHEY and CDR2 SMNVEV (reference sequence). This CDR3 is CASSFHGQGSYEQYF. CDR3 sequence (DNA): TGTGCCAGCAGTTTCCACGGACAGGGCTCCTACGAGCAGTACTTC.

The table lists this clonotype with many counts. The chain links TRBV20-1 to TRBJ1-2; D possibly corresponds to TRBD1 (5 bases). This CDR3 comprises 14 residues. The germline V gene encodes CDR1 DFQATT and CDR2 SNEGSKA (reference sequence). V was shortened by 5 bases and J by 6 bases, with 19 bases between the two germline ends. DNA for the CDR3: TGCAGTGCTTCTCTCCGGGGCCCTCCAGATGGCTACACCTTC. Residues: CSASLRGPPDGYTF.

Of note for this clonotype: This may come from a read error, since a much larger clone is one base off. The rearrangement uses TRBV7-2 and TRBJ1-1; 8 bases match TRBD1. Germline CDR1 reads SGHTA; CDR2 reads FQGNSA. This CDR3 region has 13 residues. The CDR3 DNA sequence: TGTGCCACACGCAGGGGGCTTAACAATGAAGCTTTCTTT. Amino acid sequence: CATRRGLNNEAFF.